These 8 T cell receptor beta chains were sequenced from one sample in a study of OX40 agonist ivuxolimab in advanced cancers. Sequencing used immunoSEQ multiplex PCR; TCRdb keeps in-frame clones, though not all of them. The sample holds about 80,000 clones, 80% to 90% seen once. The source was CD4+ or CD8+ T cells sorted from blood, collected in a trial of the OX40 agonist ivuxolimab. The receptors originated from an adult with an advanced solid tumor such as melanoma, head and neck, liver or kidney cancer.

The rearrangement joins TRBV7-2 to TRBJ2-1; the D gene could be TRBD1 or TRBD2 (5 bases each). With 6 bases removed from V and 3 bases from J, the gap between germline ends came to 12 bases. Germline assignment: CDR1 SGHTA and CDR2 FQGNSA. This CDR3 has 14 amino acids. For the CDR3, the DNA is TGTGCCAGCAGGGGGGTTGGGGGCTACAATGAGCAGTTCTTC. Its translation: CASRGVGGYNEQFF.

The chain carries TRBV28 and TRBJ2-5; 7 bases match TRBD2. The germline V gene has CDR1 MDHEN and CDR2 SYDVKM. Trimming at V came to 5 bases and at J to 6 bases, leaving 15 bases not matched to a gene. This CDR3 is 16 amino acids long. DNA of the CDR3: TGTGCCAGCAGTCCCAGTTCGAGCGGGGCGGGAAAGACCCAGTACTTC. It codes for CASSPSSSGAGKTQYF.

V is TRBV7-3 and J is TRBJ2-7; D is uncertain. This CDR3 is built from 13 residues. V lost 5 bases and J lost 7, with 15 bases in between. CDR1 and CDR2 from the germline V gene are SGHTA and FQGTGA. Here the CDR3 reads CASSLDPNREQYF. Written as DNA, the CDR3 is TGTGCCAGCAGCCTGGACCCAAACCGGGAGCAGTACTTC.

The chain couples TRBV18 to TRBJ2-5; 9 bases are a match to TRBD1. V lost 4 bases and J lost 4; bases outside the gene matches: 10. The V gene's germline CDR1 is KGHSH and CDR2 LQKENI. The CDR3 is 16 amino acids. The CDR3 nucleotides are TGTGCCAGCTCACAAAATCCGGGACAGGGAGGAGAGACCCAGTACTTC. As protein: CASSQNPGQGGETQYF. Full variable domain (rest looked up from reference TRBV18 and TRBJ2-5): NAGVMQNPRHLVRRRGQEARLRCSPMKGHSHVYWYRQLPEEGLKFMVYLQKENIIDESGMPKERFSAEFPKEGPSILRIQQVVRGDSAAYFCASSQNPGQGGETQYFGPGTRLLVL.

The CDR3, as DNA: TGCAGCGTTCGGACAGGGGATAATGAGCAGTTCTTC. Amino acid sequence: CSVRTGDNEQFF. The chain has TRBV29-1 and TRBJ2-1, with TRBD1 matching over 9 bases. Trimming removed 5 bases from V and 7 bases from J; junction bases left unmatched: 3. Germline V gives CDR1 SQVTM, CDR2 ANQGSEA. The CDR3 contains 12 residues.

The chain joins TRBV2 to TRBJ1-3; D is perhaps TRBD1 (6 bases). Germline lookup yields CDR1 SNHLY and CDR2 FYNNEI. The germline V and J ends were trimmed by 5 bases and 4 bases, with 12 bases remaining between them. The CDR3 sequence is 14 residues long. The CDR3 sequence is CASSSQGSGNTIYF. The CDR3 nucleotides are TGTGCCAGCAGTAGCCAGGGGTCGGGAAACACCATATATTTT.

The rearrangement links TRBV6-5 to TRBJ2-7; 8 positions match TRBD1. The CDR3 contains 14 residues. Germline CDR1 MNHEY, CDR2 SVGAGI. V shed 4 bases and J 2 bases; nucleotides not matched to a gene: 4. CDR3 sequence: CASSSDREPYEQYF. The DNA for the CDR3 is TGTGCCAGCAGTTCGGACAGGGAGCCCTACGAGCAGTACTTC.

The genes are TRBV5-1 and TRBJ2-3; D is ambiguous. The CDR3 contains 12 residues. CDR1 and CDR2 (germline): SGHRS, YFSETQ. V shed 4 bases and J shed 4 bases, with 7 bases lying between them. The CDR3: CASSEDADTQYF. DNA of the CDR3: TGCGCCAGCAGCGAGGACGCAGATACGCAGTATTTT.